A selection of T cell receptor beta chains follows, all from one sample in a study of CD8 T cells in Susac syndrome. In TCRdb, the immunoSEQ multiplex PCR reads were re-called with MiXCR into one record per CDR3 protein. In the table there are around 80,000 distinct CDR3 sequences, approximately 96% of which are singletons. Source material: CD8+ T cells from PBMCs. The receptor source for this set is a human donor with Susac syndrome. Each CDR3 is given with its conserved first and last residue. D genes are given only for firm matches. Not all rows give a size; the values are once, few, many and, for expanded clones, a class.

d_call	v_call	j_call	clone_size	cdr3_nt	cdr3_aa
NA	TRBV10-3	TRBJ2-1	NA	TGTGCCATCAGTGACGTGCTACAGGTGGAGGGCAATGAGCAGTTCTTC	CAISDVLQVEGNEQFF
NA	TRBV4-3	TRBJ2-7	NA	TGCGCCAGCAGCCAAGCCCAGGGCTACGAGCAGTACTTC	CASSQAQGYEQYF
NA	TRBV27	TRBJ1-1	NA	TGTGCCAGCAGTCTGCAGGGAACTGAAGCTTTCTTT	CASSLQGTEAFF
TRBD1	TRBV29-1	TRBJ2-7	NA	TGCAGCGTCGGTCCGGGACAGGGGGCCTACGAGCAGTACTTC	CSVGPGQGAYEQYF
TRBD1	TRBV28	TRBJ1-6	NA	TGTGCCAGCAGAGTCAGGGGGAATTCACCCCTCCACTTT	CASRVRGNSPLHF
TRBD2	TRBV2	TRBJ2-4	NA	TGTGCCAGCAGTAGCGGGGCCGTAGCCAAAAACATTCAGTACTTC	CASSSGAVAKNIQYF
NA	TRBV7-6	TRBJ1-2	NA	TGTGCCAGCAGCTTACTTGTCGGCGGGGATGGCTACACCTTC	CASSLLVGGDGYTF
NA	TRBV25-1	TRBJ1-4	NA	TGTGCCAGCAGTGAATATGTAGGGGCGGGTGAAAAACTGTTTTTT	CASSEYVGAGEKLFF
NA	TRBV15	TRBJ1-6	NA	TGTGCCACCAGCAGTGACAGAAGTAAGAATTCACCCCTCCACTTT	CATSSDRSKNSPLHF
NA	TRBV6-2/TRBV6-3	TRBJ2-1	NA	TGTGCCAGCAGTTACTCTGGGGCAAAGTCCTACAATGAGCAGTTCTTC	CASSYSGAKSYNEQFF
NA	TRBV20-1	TRBJ1-5	NA	TGCAGTGCTAAACAGGGAACGCAGCCCCAGCATTTT	CSAKQGTQPQHF
NA	TRBV20-1	TRBJ2-7	NA	TGCAGTGCTAGAGATGCCCCCGCGCCCTCCTTCGAGCAGTACTTC	CSARDAPAPSFEQYF
NA	TRBV28	TRBJ2-7	NA	TGTGCCAGCCTCGGACTCTACGAGCAGTACTTC	CASLGLYEQYF
TRBD2	TRBV7-9	TRBJ2-1	NA	TGTGCCAGCAGCTCCGGGACTACCTCCTACAATGAGCAGTTCTTC	CASSSGTTSYNEQFF
TRBD1	TRBV20-1	TRBJ2-7	NA	TGCAGCCCGGGACAGGAATACGAGCAGTACTTC	CSPGQEYEQYF
NA	TRBV9	TRBJ1-6	NA	TGTGCCAGCAGCGTAAGCGCGGCCCAATCTGGTCAGGCCCTCCACTTT	CASSVSAAQSGQALHF
TRBD2	TRBV11-1	TRBJ2-2	NA	TGTGCCAGCAGCCCTAGCGGGGAGGATACCGGGGAGCTGTTTTTT	CASSPSGEDTGELFF
NA	TRBV7-9	TRBJ2-3	NA	TGTGCCAGCAGCTTTTGGGGGCTCGGGGATCGCACAGATACGCAGTATTTT	CASSFWGLGDRTDTQYF
NA	TRBV3-1	TRBJ1-1	NA	TGTGCCAGCAGCCAAGACGAACATGGGGCAGATATGAACACTGAAGCTTTCTTT	CASSQDEHGADMNTEAFF
NA	TRBV7-8	TRBJ2-1	NA	TGTGCCAGCAGACAAACTCCGAGCTCCTACAATGAGCAGTTCTTC	CASRQTPSSYNEQFF
NA	TRBV29-1	TRBJ2-3	NA	TGCAGCGTTGAACCCCCACGTCGGGCGCCAGATACGCAGTATTTT	CSVEPPRRAPDTQYF
NA	TRBV6-5	TRBJ2-3	once	TGTGCCAGCACCCTGAGCGGTGCTAGCACAGATACGCAGTATTTT	CASTLSGASTDTQYF
TRBD1	TRBV7-2	TRBJ1-1	medium-sized	TGTGCCAGCAGCTCGCTACAGGGGGGGAACACTGAAGCTTTCTTT	CASSSLQGGNTEAFF
NA	TRBV7-9	TRBJ1-1	NA	TGTGCCATCCCGGGCGGGGGGGGTGAAGCTTTCTTT	CAIPGGGGEAFF
NA	TRBV7-3	TRBJ2-1	NA	TGTGCCAGCAGCCCCCAAATCCGGAGTGGCTACAATGAGCAGTTCTTC	CASSPQIRSGYNEQFF
TRBD1	TRBV9	TRBJ2-1	NA	TGTGCCAGCAGCGCTCCTCAGACAGGGGGAAATGAGCAGTTCTTC	CASSAPQTGGNEQFF
TRBD1	TRBV6-2/TRBV6-3	TRBJ2-7	NA	TGTGCCAGCAGTTTATTATTAGGGGGCAACGAGCAGTACTTC	CASSLLLGGNEQYF
TRBD2	TRBV15	TRBJ2-1	NA	TGTGCCACCAGCCAGTTGGGAGACAGCAGCGGGGGCCGGCAGTTCTTC	CATSQLGDSSGGRQFF
NA	TRBV29-1	TRBJ2-3	once	TGCAGCGTTGACCCTTTCACGGGCGGGAACACAGATACGCAGTATTTT	CSVDPFTGGNTDTQYF
NA	TRBV4-1	TRBJ1-6	NA	TGCGCCAGCAGCCAAGGAGGGGTCTATAATTCACCCCTCCACTTT	CASSQGGVYNSPLHF
TRBD1	TRBV7-8	TRBJ1-1	NA	TGTGCCAGCAGCTTCCTCACGGGACAGGGCGACACTGAAGCTTTCTTT	CASSFLTGQGDTEAFF
NA	TRBV4-3	TRBJ2-3	NA	TGCGCCAGCAGCCAAGACGGGATCGTTACAGATACGCAGTATTTT	CASSQDGIVTDTQYF
NA	TRBV29-1	TRBJ2-7	NA	TGCAGCGTCGACTCCGGGGTCCGGGGGGAGCAGTACTTC	CSVDSGVRGEQYF
NA	TRBV29-1	TRBJ2-2	NA	TGCAGCGTTGATCTCCTGGGACAGCGGGGGACCGGGGAGCTGTTTTTT	CSVDLLGQRGTGELFF
TRBD2	TRBV18	TRBJ2-7	NA	TGTGCCAGCTCATCGACGGGAGGGCCCTACGAGCAGTACTTC	CASSSTGGPYEQYF
NA	TRBV9	TRBJ2-3	NA	TGTGCCAGCAGCGAGGGGCCCTCTGCAGATACGCAGTATTTT	CASSEGPSADTQYF
TRBD1	TRBV27	TRBJ1-5	once	TGTGCCAGCGGGACAGGGGTGCATCAGCCCCAGCATTTT	CASGTGVHQPQHF
NA	TRBV30	TRBJ1-1	NA	TGTGCCTGGGGAAGGGCTGAAGCTTTCTTT	CAWGRAEAFF
NA	TRBV2	TRBJ1-6	NA	TGTGCCAGCAGTGAAGCTAGGGCGGTGTATAATTCACCCCTCCACTTT	CASSEARAVYNSPLHF
NA	TRBV14	TRBJ2-1	NA	TGTGCCAGCAGCCAAGACCACGCGAGCTCCTACAATGAGCAGTTCTTC	CASSQDHASSYNEQFF
NA	TRBV9	TRBJ1-3	NA	TGTGCCAGCAGCGACGATGATGCCATCAACACCATATATTTT	CASSDDDAINTIYF
NA	TRBV9	TRBJ2-1	NA	TGTGCCAGCAGCTGGGGAGATAATGAGCAGTTCTTC	CASSWGDNEQFF
TRBD2	TRBV7-6	TRBJ2-7	NA	TGTGCCAGCAGCTCAACCGTAGCGGGAGGGCCAGGAGAGCAGTACTTC	CASSSTVAGGPGEQYF
NA	TRBV5-1	TRBJ1-2	NA	TGCGCCAGCAGCCGTTCAGCGTGGGGCTACACCTTC	CASSRSAWGYTF
NA	TRBV14	TRBJ2-7	NA	TGTGCCAGCAGACAAGCGGCCTCCTACGAGCAGTACTTC	CASRQAASYEQYF
TRBD1	TRBV7-9	TRBJ1-1	NA	TGTGCCAGCAGCCCCCCAGGGGGGGAGAACACTGAAGCTTTCTTT	CASSPPGGENTEAFF
NA	TRBV7-9	TRBJ2-5	once	TGTGCCAGCAGCCCCCCAGGGTCAGAGACCCAGTACTTC	CASSPPGSETQYF
NA	TRBV7-9	TRBJ2-6	NA	TGTGCCAGCCGCTTTGAGACCATCGGGGCCAACGTCCTGACTTTC	CASRFETIGANVLTF
NA	TRBV15	TRBJ2-2	NA	TGTGCCACCAGCAGAGATTTGGCACAGGGGGGGACCGGGGAGCTGTTTTTT	CATSRDLAQGGTGELFF
NA	TRBV3-1	TRBJ2-7	NA	TGTGCCAGCAGCTCGGGACTTTCCTACGAGCAGTACTTC	CASSSGLSYEQYF
NA	TRBV7-9	TRBJ2-1	NA	TGTGCCAGCATTCCCCTAGGGGCTCAAAGGCCCTCCTCCTACAATGAGCAGTTCTTC	CASIPLGAQRPSSYNEQFF
NA	TRBV20-1	TRBJ1-1	NA	TGCAGTGCTAGAGATCTTGGAGTTTGGCAGAACACTGAAGCTTTCTTT	CSARDLGVWQNTEAFF
TRBD1	TRBV18	TRBJ1-1	NA	TGTGCCAGCTCAGCAGACAGGGGTGGAAGCACTGAAGCTTTCTTT	CASSADRGGSTEAFF
TRBD2	TRBV4-2	TRBJ2-1	once	TGTGCCAGCAGCCACCCCGTAGAGACTAGCGGCAATGAGCAGTTCTTC	CASSHPVETSGNEQFF
TRBD1	TRBV27	TRBJ1-2	once	TGTGCCAGCAGTTCTTACACCGACAGGGGAGGTGGCTACACCTTC	CASSSYTDRGGGYTF
NA	TRBV4-3	TRBJ2-1	NA	TGCGCCAGCAGCCGGGAACTAGTGGGGGTTGATGAGCAGTTCTTC	CASSRELVGVDEQFF
NA	TRBV30	TRBJ2-5	NA	TGTGCCTGGAGTGACCCCCGGGACCCCAGCTTC	CAWSDPRDPSF